These 9 T cell receptor beta chains were sequenced from one sample in a study of blood T cells in healthy people across ages (dated by TCRdb to the mid-2010s). The library was generated by 5' RACE. The sequencer was an Illumina HiSeq 2500. The second PCR ran for roughly 7 to 12 cycles and used a J-beta primer mix along with a sample-barcoded 5' primer. Through fastp at Q25 and MiXCR, TCRdb rebuilt clones from the public reads, retaining in-frame beta chains. CDR3 protein duplicates are merged, each entry listing the most common genes and DNA. In all, the sample holds just over 1 million distinct CDR3 sequences, and 40% to 55% of those were seen once. The leading ten clones occupy under 20% of the sample. Input material: blood. These receptors all come from a woman aged 60-70 years in good health.

This clonotype was counted a few times. This sequence joins TRBV20-1 and TRBJ1-2; no definite D call. V was trimmed by 0 bases and J by 4 bases, leaving 9 bases between them. Germline V gene lookup returns CDR1 DFQATT and CDR2 SNEGSKA (reference sequence). CDR3 size: 13 residues. The CDR3 sequence is CSARESWGYGYTF. The CDR3 coding sequence is TGCAGTGCTAGAGAGAGCTGGGGCTATGGCTACACCTTC.

The gene calls are TRBV5-7 and TRBJ2-7; D perhaps matches TRBD1 (5 bases). TRBV5-7 is given ORF status, its function remaining uncertain. The CDR3 contains 16 residues. V lost 5 bases and J 2 bases, leaving 20 bases between the germline ends. In DNA, the CDR3 is TGTGCCAGCAGGCCTAGGCAGACAGCACGGCCCTACGAGCAGTACTTC. Amino acids: CASRPRQTARPYEQYF.

This chain links TRBV10-3 with TRBJ2-3, with 8 nucleotides matching TRBD2. The ends lost 0 bases at V and 4 bases at J; junction bases unmatched: 9. The CDR3 covers 17 residues. In germline, CDR1 is ENHRY, CDR2 SYGVKD. Here the CDR3 reads CAISESWSGSGPDTQYF. In DNA, the CDR3 is TGTGCCATCAGTGAGTCTTGGAGCGGGAGTGGCCCAGATACGCAGTATTTT.

The rearrangement joins TRBV11-2 to TRBJ2-3, with D perhaps TRBD2 (5 bases). The CDR3 runs 15 residues. Trimming left V 2 bases short and J 3 bases short, with 12 bases between. Germline CDR1 SGHAT, CDR2 FQNNGV. The CDR3 DNA is TGTGCCAGCAGCTTAAGAGGGAGTGTGACAGATACGCAGTATTTT. It specifies CASSLRGSVTDTQYF.

The rearrangement uses TRBV27 and TRBJ1-3, with no clear D. The CDR3 covers 14 residues. Germline V gene data show CDR1 as MNHEY and CDR2 as SMNVEV (reference sequence). Trimming left V 6 bases short and J 2 bases short, with 11 bases between. In DNA, the CDR3 is TGTGCCAGCAGCCCGGACGGACCTGGAAACACCATATATTTT. It codes for CASSPDGPGNTIYF.

The chain employs TRBV20-1 and TRBJ1-3; the D is unclear. The CDR3 loop spans 14 amino acids. V lost 5 bases, J lost 4 bases, and 15 bases lay in between. The germline V gene encodes CDR1 DFQATT and CDR2 SNEGSKA (reference sequence). DNA for the CDR3: TGCAGTGCTCCAGATCTGAGGTCCGGAAACACCATATATTTT. This translates into CSAPDLRSGNTIYF.

This clonotype showed up just a few times. The rearrangement uses TRBV27 and TRBJ2-1, with D hard to call. Germline V CDR1 and CDR2: MNHEY, SMNVEV (reference sequence). V lost 2 bases and J lost 9, with 17 bases in between. CDR3 length equals 15 residues. The CDR3 DNA sequence: TGTGCCAGCAGTTTAATGTCTCGCCCCAACGGTGAGCAGTTCTTC. This codes for CASSLMSRPNGEQFF.

This clonotype was seen a handful of times. The genes are TRBV29-1 and TRBJ2-1; TRBD2 agrees at 12 bases. CDR1 and CDR2 (germline): SQVTM, ANQGSEA. The CDR3 consists of 15 residues. V was clipped by 1 base and J by 4 bases; unmatched bases: 2. The CDR3: CSVEAGTSGYNEQFF. The CDR3 DNA reads TGCAGCGTTGAAGCCGGGACTAGCGGGTACAATGAGCAGTTCTTC.

CDR3 nucleotide sequence: TGCAGCGTAGACGGGACAGGGGGCTCGAATGGCTACACCTTC. Translating it yields CSVDGTGGSNGYTF. The chain couples TRBV29-1 to TRBJ1-2, with 12 bases aligning to TRBD1. The trim removed 6 bases at V and 6 bases at J, leaving 8 bases unmatched. The CDR3 loop spans 14 amino acids. Germline V gene data show CDR1 as SQVTM and CDR2 as ANQGSEA. Full variable domain (outside the CDR3, taken from reference TRBV29-1 and TRBJ1-2): SAVISQKPSRDICQRGTSLTIQCQVDSQVTMMFWYRQQPGQSLTLIATANQGSEATYESGFVIDKFPISRPNLTFSTLTVSNMSPEDSSIYLCSVDGTGGSNGYTFGSGTRLTVV.